Following are 26 T cell receptor beta chains from one sample sequenced in a study of identifying expanded T cells in peripheral blood. Generated by immunoSEQ multiplex PCR, the TCRdb table keeps only in-frame clones and is missing some. The sample consists of about 130,000 clones, around 88% of them appearing once. Sample: blood. The receptor source for this set is a person aged 18 to 70 in good health.

This clone was found once. J is TRBJ1-4 and V is TRBV5-4, with 7 bases fitting TRBD1. Trimming cost V 6 bases and J 8 bases; bases outside gene matches: 7. The CDR3 covers 13 residues. Germline V gives CDR1 SGHNT, CDR2 YYREEE (reference sequence). The CDR3, as DNA: TGTGCCAGCACCCGACAGGGAGGCGAAAAACTGTTTTTT. Translation: CASTRQGGEKLFF.

V and J are TRBV27 and TRBJ2-1; 10 bases match TRBD1. Trimming at V came to 0 bases and at J to 5 bases, leaving 1 base not matched to a gene. Looked up from germline, CDR1 is MNHEY and CDR2 is SMNVEV (reference sequence). The CDR3 is 15 residues long. In DNA, the CDR3 is TGTGCCAGCAGTTTATCGGGACAGGGGAACAATGAGCAGTTCTTC. Translated, it gives CASSLSGQGNNEQFF.

The chain has TRBV5-1 and TRBJ1-1, with TRBD1 matching over 8 bases. V lost 1 base, J lost 5 bases, and 4 bases stayed unmatched. CDR1 and CDR2 (germline): SGHRS, YFSETQ. The CDR3 is 14 amino acids. In DNA, the CDR3 is TGCGCCAGCAGCTTGACAGGGGGAGCGACTGAAGCTTTCTTT. Protein: CASSLTGGATEAFF.

The rearrangement joins TRBV29-1 to TRBJ1-4; D not certain. Germline CDR1 SQVTM, CDR2 ANQGSEA. The CDR3 length is 13 residues. Trimming took off 6 bases at V and 0 bases at J, with 8 bases between the two ends. CDR3 residues: CSVRGSTNEKLFF. CDR3 nucleotides: TGCAGCGTCCGGGGTTCAACTAATGAAAAACTGTTTTTT. Complete variable domain (other parts from reference TRBV29-1 and TRBJ1-4): SAVISQKPSRDICQRGTSLTIQCQVDSQVTMMFWYRQQPGQSLTLIATANQGSEATYESGFVIDKFPISRPNLTFSTLTVSNMSPEDSSIYLCSVRGSTNEKLFFGSGTQLSVL.

The J gene is TRBJ1-1, the V gene TRBV6-5; possibly TRBD1 for D (6 bases). Germline assignment: CDR1 MNHEY and CDR2 SVGAGI. Between the trimmed V and J ends, which lost 6 bases and 2 bases, there was a span of 16 bases. The CDR3 is made up of 15 amino acids. The CDR3 nucleotides are TGTGCCAGCAGACAGGGTAGTGGGGTTAACACTGAAGCTTTCTTT. Translated, it gives CASRQGSGVNTEAFF.

The chain is built from TRBV7-2 and TRBJ1-1, with 8 bases that match TRBD1. Germline V lookup: CDR1 SGHTA, CDR2 FQGNSA. The CDR3 runs 14 residues. J lost 5 bases, V lost 5 bases, and 7 bases had no gene match. The CDR3 DNA is TGTGCCAGCAGCCCGGGGACAGGAGGGACTGAAGCTTTCTTT. It codes for CASSPGTGGTEAFF.

The CDR3 nucleotides read TGTGCCAGTAGTTCCAGACTCTGGACCGCTTACGAGCAGTACTTC. Residues: CASSSRLWTAYEQYF. This chain connects TRBV19 to TRBJ2-7, with no clear D. Germline values: CDR1 LNHDA, CDR2 SQIVND (reference sequence). The V and J ends lost 5 bases and 4 bases respectively, with 18 bases between them. The CDR3 extends over 15 amino acids.

V usage is TRBV30 and J usage is TRBJ1-5; D unclear. Trimming shortened V by 1 base and J by 1 base, and 8 bases separated the two germline ends. Looked up from germline, CDR1 is GTSNPN and CDR2 is SVGIG (reference sequence). The CDR3 loop spans 14 amino acids. The CDR3 region has the DNA TGTGCCTGGAGTGCAGGTTGGAGCAATCAGCCCCAGCATTTT. As protein: CAWSAGWSNQPQHF.

This chain links TRBV21-1 with TRBJ1-4. TRBV21-1 is a known pseudogene. This CDR3 spans 14 amino acids. CDR3 in amino acids: CASSKEGFGRKLFF. DNA for the CDR3: TGTGCCAGCAGCAAAGAGGGGTTTGGGAGAAAACTGTTTTTT.

J is TRBJ2-4 and V is TRBV5-6; 7 bases match TRBD1. Germline V gives CDR1 SGHDT, CDR2 YYEEEE. The trim removed 5 bases at V and 0 bases at J, leaving 14 bases unmatched. CDR3 length: 18 residues. The CDR3: CASRNGQEETLAKNIQYF. The CDR3 nucleotides read TGTGCCAGCAGAAACGGACAGGAGGAAACTCTAGCCAAAAACATTCAGTACTTC.

The V gene is TRBV4-2, the J gene TRBJ2-7; no clear D gene. Trimming removed 0 bases from V and 6 bases from J, with 12 bases in between. The CDR3 is made up of 14 amino acids. Germline V gives CDR1 LGHNA, CDR2 YNFKEQ. CDR3 DNA sequence: TGTGCCAGCAGCCAAGATAGGCCCACCGGCGAGCAGTACTTC. The encoded protein is CASSQDRPTGEQYF.

This sequence joins TRBV4-1 and TRBJ2-6, with 11 bases lining up with TRBD2. CDR1 is MGHRA and CDR2 is YSYEKL in the germline V gene. This CDR3 has 19 residues. J gave up 1 base and V 4 bases, and 9 bases lay outside the gene matches. The CDR3 loop is CASSPRGLAAKSGANVLTF. CDR3 nucleotide sequence: TGCGCCAGCAGCCCCCGGGGACTAGCGGCTAAATCTGGGGCCAACGTCCTGACTTTC.

The CDR3 is CASSPPPRVVTEAFF. The CDR3 DNA reads TGTGCCAGTAGTCCACCCCCGAGGGTGGTTACTGAAGCTTTCTTT. This chain links TRBV19 with TRBJ1-1; the D is unclear. The V gene lost 5 bases and the J gene lost 5 bases, with 18 bases spanning the gap. Germline V CDR1 and CDR2: LNHDA, SQIVND (reference sequence). This CDR3 region has 15 residues.

V is TRBV9 and J is TRBJ2-7; D is uncertain. This CDR3 is 14 amino acids long. CDR1 SGDLS and CDR2 YYNGEE come from the germline V gene. The V end lost 3 bases, the J end lost 0 bases, and 10 bases lay between the germline ends. The CDR3 reads CASSDSFASYEQYF. CDR3 DNA: TGTGCCAGCAGCGACAGTTTCGCCTCCTACGAGCAGTACTTC.

The J gene is TRBJ2-5, the V gene TRBV7-2; weak D call: TRBD2 (6 bases). Trimming took off 5 bases at V and 3 bases at J, with 16 bases between the two ends. The CDR3 totals 15 residues. Germline V lookup: CDR1 SGHTA, CDR2 FQGNSA. CDR3: CASSQGPGLEETQYF. The CDR3 DNA reads TGTGCCAGCAGCCAGGGCCCGGGACTCGAAGAGACCCAGTACTTC.

The rearrangement links TRBV5-1 to TRBJ2-2, with D uncertain. Trimming cost V 0 bases and J 3 bases, with 6 bases left between them. The CDR3 sequence is 14 residues long. The V gene's germline CDR1 is SGHRS and CDR2 YFSETQ. CDR3 protein: CASSLAEYTGELFF. DNA of the CDR3: TGCGCCAGCAGCTTGGCCGAGTACACCGGGGAGCTGTTTTTT.

This clone occurred a few times. V usage is TRBV25-1 and J usage is TRBJ1-4; 7 bases map to TRBD1. Germline V gene sequence: CDR1 MGHDK, CDR2 SYGVNS. This CDR3 is 15 amino acids long. Unmatched junction bases numbered 7, after V lost 2 bases and J lost 7 bases. The CDR3 bases are TGTGCCAGCAGTGAAGGGTCAGGGGGGGGTGAAAAACTGTTTTTT. This translates into CASSEGSGGGEKLFF.

J is TRBJ2-5 and V is TRBV15; TRBD2 is a possible D gene (6 bases). The V end was cut by 3 bases, the J end by 1 base, with 15 bases between. CDR3 length: 16 residues. The V gene's germline CDR1 is LNHNV and CDR2 YYDKDF (reference sequence). CDR3 residues: CATSSDSGGLQETQYF. CDR3 sequence (DNA): TGTGCCACCAGCAGTGATAGCGGAGGACTCCAAGAGACCCAGTACTTC.

This clone was found once. This chain connects TRBV4-2 to TRBJ2-3; D might be TRBD2 (6 bases). V lost 3 bases, J lost 0 bases, and 13 bases lay in between. This CDR3 comprises 16 residues. CDR1 and CDR2 from the germline V gene are LGHNA and YNFKEQ. The CDR3 here is CASSQVAGGSTDTQYF. Written as DNA, the CDR3 is TGTGCCAGCAGCCAGGTCGCCGGAGGGAGCACAGATACGCAGTATTTT.

This clone appeared once. The chain couples TRBV19 to TRBJ1-5; perhaps TRBD1 as D (5 bases). Germline V gives CDR1 LNHDA, CDR2 SQIVND (reference sequence). The CDR3 covers 16 residues. The V and J ends lost 5 bases and 1 base respectively, with 15 bases between them. The CDR3 here is CASSSQGSWSNQPQHF. Here the CDR3 DNA reads TGTGCCAGTAGTTCGCAGGGTAGTTGGAGCAATCAGCCCCAGCATTTT.

This rearrangement joins TRBV27 to TRBJ1-4; 9 positions match TRBD1. Unmatched junction bases numbered 6, after V lost 6 bases and J lost 7 bases. CDR1 is MNHEY and CDR2 is SMNVEV in the germline V gene (reference sequence). The CDR3 spans 14 residues. As DNA, the CDR3 is TGTGCCAGCAGCTGGACAGGGGTTGGTGAAAAACTGTTTTTT. Translation gives CASSWTGVGEKLFF.

The chain's CDR3 is CASSLGFVNTEAFF. DNA of the CDR3: TGTGCCAGCAGCTTGGGGTTTGTGAACACTGAAGCTTTCTTT. This chain joins TRBV7-3 and TRBJ1-1, with unresolved D. Per germline, CDR1 SGHTA and CDR2 FQGTGA. This CDR3 has 14 residues. Trimming removed 3 bases at V and 0 bases at J, with 8 bases between.

The chain carries TRBV18 and TRBJ2-1, with 7 bases that match TRBD2. Germline trimming cut 0 bases from V and 8 bases from J; bases unmatched to any gene: 7. Germline values: CDR1 KGHSH, CDR2 LQKENI. There are 15 residues in the CDR3. The CDR3 loop reads CASSPPGTTLDEQFF. CDR3 nucleotide sequence: TGTGCCAGCTCACCACCTGGGACTACTTTAGATGAGCAGTTCTTC.

V usage is TRBV2 and J usage is TRBJ2-2; TRBD1 or TRBD2 may be the D gene (5 bases each). CDR1 and CDR2 (germline): SNHLY, FYNNEI. V lost 4 bases, J lost 5 bases, and 8 bases lay in between. The CDR3 sequence is 13 residues long. CDR3 sequence (DNA): TGTGCCAGCAGTGGGGGGAGAACCGGGGAGCTGTTTTTT. It yields the protein CASSGGRTGELFF. The full variable domain, its missing parts supplied by reference TRBV2 and TRBJ2-2, is EPEVTQTPSHQVTQMGQEVILRCVPISNHLYFYWYRQILGQKVEFLVSFYNNEISEKSEIFDDQFSVERPDGSNFTLKIRSTKLEDSAMYFCASSGGRTGELFFGEGSRLTVL.

The chain carries TRBV19 and TRBJ2-3; D is unresolved. The CDR3 is made up of 12 amino acids. Trimming pared 8 bases from V and 4 bases from J, leaving 10 bases between. Germline V gives CDR1 LNHDA, CDR2 SQIVND (reference sequence). CDR3 nucleotide sequence: TGTGCCAGTGCAACGGCCGCAGATACGCAGTATTTT. Translating gives CASATAADTQYF. The variable domain in full, completed from reference TRBV19 and TRBJ2-3, reads DGGITQSPKYLFRKEGQNVTLSCEQNLNHDAMYWYRQDPGQGLRLIYYSQIVNDFQKGDIAEGYSVSREKKESFPLTVTSAQKNPTAFYLCASATAADTQYFGPGTRLTVL.

Here the CDR3 reads CASSSTGEGIEQYF. DNA of the CDR3: TGTGCCAGCAGCTCAACAGGGGAGGGGATCGAGCAGTACTTC. The V call is TRBV6-5, the J call TRBJ2-7; tentatively, D is TRBD1 or TRBD2 (7 bases each). Germline assignment: CDR1 MNHEY and CDR2 SVGAGI. V lost 6 bases to trimming and J lost 6 bases, with 18 bases between them. The CDR3 spans 14 residues.